This TCR beta chain was recorded in a study of molecular identifiers for immune sequencing clone quantification. Previously described methods and listed TCR primers were used for bulk TCR libraries. Via MiXCR, TCRdb re-called the PCR reads, giving one row per CDR3 protein. Here the sample spans some 590,000 distinct CDR3 sequences, around 25% being singletons. This clonotype showed up many times. CD8+CD4-CCR7+CD45RA+ sorting gave the naive CD8 T cells. Germline CDR1 is SGHNT and CDR2 is YYREEE (reference sequence). The CDR3 is 14 residues long. V lost 1 base and J 6 bases, leaving 10 bases between the germline ends.

This receptor was taken from a human donor in good health. Some libraries in this study had Jurkat cell RNA spiked in. The gene calls are TRBV5-4 and TRBJ1-4, with D maybe TRBD1 (6 bases). The sequencing sample was made of naive CD8+ T cells from blood, with Jurkat cell RNA spiked in. Specified subset: FACS-sorted CD8+CD4-CCR7+CD45RA+ naive T cells. In DNA, the CDR3 is TGTGCCAGCAGCTTGAGGGGGGACGATGAAAAACTGTTTTTT. Amino acids: CASSLRGDDEKLFF. Combining the CDR3 with reference TRBV5-4 and TRBJ1-4 gives the whole variable domain ETGVTQSPTHLIKTRGQQVTLRCSSQSGHNTVSWYQQALGQGPQFIFQYYREEENGRGNFPPRFSGLQFPNYSSELNVNALELDDSALYLCASSLRGDDEKLFFGSGTQLSVL.